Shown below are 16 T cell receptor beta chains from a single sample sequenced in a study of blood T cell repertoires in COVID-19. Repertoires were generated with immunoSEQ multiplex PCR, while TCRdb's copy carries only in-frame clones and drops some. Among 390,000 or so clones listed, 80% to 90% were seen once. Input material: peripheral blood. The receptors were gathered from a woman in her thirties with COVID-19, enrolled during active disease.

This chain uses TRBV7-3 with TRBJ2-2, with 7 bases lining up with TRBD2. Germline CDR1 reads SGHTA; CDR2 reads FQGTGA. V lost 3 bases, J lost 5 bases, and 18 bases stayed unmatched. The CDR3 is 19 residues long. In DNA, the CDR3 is TGTGCCAGCAGCTTGGGTGTCGCGGGAGACATGTTTAAGACCGGGGAGCTGTTTTTT. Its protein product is CASSLGVAGDMFKTGELFF.

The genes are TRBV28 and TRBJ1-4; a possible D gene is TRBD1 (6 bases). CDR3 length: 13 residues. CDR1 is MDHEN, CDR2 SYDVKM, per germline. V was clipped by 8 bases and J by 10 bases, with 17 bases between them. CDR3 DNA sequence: TGTGCCAGCGAGGCACAGGGAGTCGGAAAACTGTTTTTT. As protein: CASEAQGVGKLFF.

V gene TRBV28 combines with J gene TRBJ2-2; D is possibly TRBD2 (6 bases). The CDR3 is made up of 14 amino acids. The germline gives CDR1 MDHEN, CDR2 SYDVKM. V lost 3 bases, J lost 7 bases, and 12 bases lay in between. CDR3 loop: CASSLRRDHGELFF. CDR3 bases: TGTGCCAGCAGTTTGAGGAGGGATCACGGGGAGCTGTTTTTT.

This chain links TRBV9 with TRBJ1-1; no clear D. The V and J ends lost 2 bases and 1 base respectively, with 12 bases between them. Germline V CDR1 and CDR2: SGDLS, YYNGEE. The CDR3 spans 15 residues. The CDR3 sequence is CASSVTPTGNTEAFF. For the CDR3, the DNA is TGTGCCAGCAGCGTGACACCTACTGGGAACACTGAAGCTTTCTTT. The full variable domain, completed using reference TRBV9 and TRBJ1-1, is DSGVTQTPKHLITATGQRVTLRCSPRSGDLSVYWYQQSLDQGLQFLIQYYNGEERAKGNILERFSAQQFPDLHSELNLSSLELGDSALYFCASSVTPTGNTEAFFGQGTRLTVV.

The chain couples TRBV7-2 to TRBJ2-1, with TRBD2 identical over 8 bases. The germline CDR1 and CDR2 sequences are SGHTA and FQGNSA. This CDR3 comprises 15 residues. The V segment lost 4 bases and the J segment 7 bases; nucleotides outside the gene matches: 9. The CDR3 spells CASSSPGGLGNEQFF. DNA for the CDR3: TGTGCCAGCAGCTCCCCGGGGGGGCTGGGGAATGAGCAGTTCTTC.

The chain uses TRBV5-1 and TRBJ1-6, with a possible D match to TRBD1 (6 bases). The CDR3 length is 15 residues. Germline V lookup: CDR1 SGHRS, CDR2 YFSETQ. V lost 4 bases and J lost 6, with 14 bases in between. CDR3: CASSPMTGGNSPLHF. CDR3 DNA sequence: TGCGCCAGCAGCCCGATGACAGGTGGTAATTCACCCCTCCACTTT.

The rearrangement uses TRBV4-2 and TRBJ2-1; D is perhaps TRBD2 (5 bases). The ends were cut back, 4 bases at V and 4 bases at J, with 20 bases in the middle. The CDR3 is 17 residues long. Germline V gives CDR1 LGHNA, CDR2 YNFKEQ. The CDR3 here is CASSRGLTRASYNEQFF. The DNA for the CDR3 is TGTGCCAGCAGCCGCGGACTTACCAGAGCCTCTTACAATGAGCAGTTCTTC.

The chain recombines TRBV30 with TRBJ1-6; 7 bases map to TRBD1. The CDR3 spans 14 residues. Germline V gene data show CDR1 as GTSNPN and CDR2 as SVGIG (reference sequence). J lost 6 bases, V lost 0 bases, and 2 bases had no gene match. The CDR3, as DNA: TGTGCCTGGAGTGTGGGACAGCCTAATTCACCCCTCCACTTT. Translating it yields CAWSVGQPNSPLHF.

CDR3 nucleotides: TGTGCCAGCAGCTTAGATAATTCGGCAGGGGAGAATTCACCCCTCCACTTT. As protein: CASSLDNSAGENSPLHF. V gene TRBV11-2 combines with J gene TRBJ1-6, with D perhaps matching TRBD1 (6 bases). CDR1 SGHAT and CDR2 FQNNGV come from the germline V gene. The CDR3 runs to 17 residues. Trimming removed 0 bases from V and 7 bases from J, with 16 bases in between.

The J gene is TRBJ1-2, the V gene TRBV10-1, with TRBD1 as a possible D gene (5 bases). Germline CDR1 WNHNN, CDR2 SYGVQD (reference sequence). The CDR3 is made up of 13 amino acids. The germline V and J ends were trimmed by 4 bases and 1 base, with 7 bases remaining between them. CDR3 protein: CASSAGLNYGYTF. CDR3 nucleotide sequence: TGCGCCAGCAGTGCAGGGCTTAACTATGGCTACACCTTC.

The CDR3 here is CASSSGPQADTQYF. In DNA form, the CDR3 reads TGTGCCAGCAGTTCTGGACCACAGGCGGATACGCAGTATTTT. The chain combines TRBV6-5 with TRBJ2-3; possible D gene TRBD1, 5 bases. The V end was cut by 4 bases, the J end by 6 bases, with 14 bases between. Germline CDR1 MNHEY, CDR2 SVGAGI. CDR3 length: 14 amino acids.

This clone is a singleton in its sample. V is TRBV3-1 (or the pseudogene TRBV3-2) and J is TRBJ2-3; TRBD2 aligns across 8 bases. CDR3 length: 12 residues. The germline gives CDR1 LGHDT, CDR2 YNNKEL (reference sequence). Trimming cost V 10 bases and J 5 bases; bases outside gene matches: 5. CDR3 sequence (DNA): TGTGCCACCGCGACTAGCGTAGATACGCAGTATTTT. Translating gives CATATSVDTQYF.

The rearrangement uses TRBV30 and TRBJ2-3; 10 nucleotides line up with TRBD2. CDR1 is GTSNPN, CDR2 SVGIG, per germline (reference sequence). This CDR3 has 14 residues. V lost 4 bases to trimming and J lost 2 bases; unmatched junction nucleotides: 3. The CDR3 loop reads CAWTTSGNTDTQYF. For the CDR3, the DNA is TGTGCCTGGACTACTAGCGGGAACACAGATACGCAGTATTTT.

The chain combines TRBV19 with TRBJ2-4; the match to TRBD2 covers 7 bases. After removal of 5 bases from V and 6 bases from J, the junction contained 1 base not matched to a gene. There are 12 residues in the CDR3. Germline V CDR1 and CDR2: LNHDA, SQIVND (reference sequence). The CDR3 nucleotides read TGTGCCAGTAGTTCGGGGGGAAACATTCAGTACTTC. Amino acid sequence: CASSSGGNIQYF. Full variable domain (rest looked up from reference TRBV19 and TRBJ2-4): DGGITQSPKYLFRKEGQNVTLSCEQNLNHDAMYWYRQDPGQGLRLIYYSQIVNDFQKGDIAEGYSVSREKKESFPLTVTSAQKNPTAFYLCASSSGGNIQYFGAGTRLSVL.

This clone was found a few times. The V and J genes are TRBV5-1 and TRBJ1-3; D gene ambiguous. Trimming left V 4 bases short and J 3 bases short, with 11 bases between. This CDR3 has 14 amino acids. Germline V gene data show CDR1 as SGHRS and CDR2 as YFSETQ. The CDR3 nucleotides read TGCGCCAGCAGCCCATGGACTGTTGGAAACACCATATATTTT. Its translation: CASSPWTVGNTIYF.

The CDR3 coding sequence is TGTGCCAGCCGCGGGGGGGTGACCTACGAGCAGTACTTC. It specifies CASRGGVTYEQYF. J is TRBJ2-7 and V is TRBV28; TRBD2 aligns across 9 bases. Germline CDR1 MDHEN, CDR2 SYDVKM. Trimming removed 8 bases from V and 2 bases from J; junction bases left unmatched: 4. This CDR3 contains 13 residues.